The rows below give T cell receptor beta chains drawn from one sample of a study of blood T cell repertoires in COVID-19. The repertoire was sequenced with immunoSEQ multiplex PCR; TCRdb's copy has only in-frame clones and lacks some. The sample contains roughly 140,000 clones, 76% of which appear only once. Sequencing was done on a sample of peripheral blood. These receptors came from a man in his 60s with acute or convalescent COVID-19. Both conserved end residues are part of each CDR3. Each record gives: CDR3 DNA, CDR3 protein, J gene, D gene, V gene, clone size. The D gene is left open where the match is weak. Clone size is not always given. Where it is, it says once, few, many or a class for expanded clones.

TGCGCCAGCAGCTTGAAACTAGCGGGAGTCGAGCAGTACTTC | CASSLKLAGVEQYF | TRBJ2-7 | TRBD2 | TRBV5-1 | few
TGTGCCAGCTCAGGACAGGGGATTGGCACAGATACGCAGTATTTT | CASSGQGIGTDTQYF | TRBJ2-3 | TRBD1 | TRBV18 | few
TGCGCCAGCAGCCAATCTCCCGGGACAGTCTACGAGCAGTACTTC | CASSQSPGTVYEQYF | TRBJ2-7 | TRBD1 | TRBV4-1 | .
TGTGCCAGCTCACCGAGTAGCTCCTACGAGCAGTACTTC | CASSPSSSYEQYF | TRBJ2-7 | . | TRBV18 | few
TGTGCCAGCAGCCTGGACAGCGGCTATGGCTACACCTTC | CASSLDSGYGYTF | TRBJ1-2 | . | TRBV6-6 | .
TGCGCCAGCACCGAGGCAGGGGGCGCGGGTACCGGGGAGCTGTTTTTT | CASTEAGGAGTGELFF | TRBJ2-2 | TRBD1 | TRBV5-1 | .
TGTGCCAGCTCACCACCACAGGGGTGGGACGAGCAGTACTTC | CASSPPQGWDEQYF | TRBJ2-7 | TRBD1 | TRBV18 | .
TGTGCCACCTATCTCTCTAGCACAGATACGCAGTATTTT | CATYLSSTDTQYF | TRBJ2-3 | . | TRBV12-3/TRBV12-4 | .
TGTGCCAGCAGCAAAGCGATGAGGGAACGGAACACCGGGGAGCTGTTTTTT | CASSKAMRERNTGELFF | TRBJ2-2 | . | TRBV21-1 | few
TGTGCCAGCAGTTCCCATTGGGGGGACACTGAAGCTTTCTTT | CASSSHWGDTEAFF | TRBJ1-1 | . | TRBV28 | few
TGTGCCAGCAGCCAAGAGGTAGCGGGCTTGCAGTTCTTC | CASSQEVAGLQFF | TRBJ2-1 | TRBD2 | TRBV3-1/TRBV3-2 | .
TGTGCCAGCACCCCGCGGGCTAGACGCAATGAGCAGTTCTTC | CASTPRARRNEQFF | TRBJ2-1 | . | TRBV6-5 | once
TGTGCCAGCAGTCCGACCACAGGGCGATATTATGGCTACACCTTC | CASSPTTGRYYGYTF | TRBJ1-2 | . | TRBV28 | .
TGTGCCAGCAGGCCCACCGGGACTGGTTCCAATGAGCAGTTCTTC | CASRPTGTGSNEQFF | TRBJ2-1 | . | TRBV6-5 | .
TGCGCCAGCAGCTTAGATGGGACTAGCTTCTACGAGCAGTACTTC | CASSLDGTSFYEQYF | TRBJ2-7 | TRBD2 | TRBV5-1 | .
TGTGCCAGCAGCATAGGGACAGCTGGAAACACCATATATTTT | CASSIGTAGNTIYF | TRBJ1-3 | TRBD1 | TRBV5-6 | .
TGTGCCAGCAGTTTGTCGGGACAGTATAACAATGAGCAGTTCTTC | CASSLSGQYNNEQFF | TRBJ2-1 | TRBD1 | TRBV6-5 | .
TGTGCCAGCAGCTCCCCGGGACAGGGGGCGTGGGAGCAGTACTTC | CASSSPGQGAWEQYF | TRBJ2-7 | TRBD1 | TRBV7-9 | .
TGTGCCAGCAGCTTAAACACCGGAGGTGGAGAGACCCAGTACTTC | CASSLNTGGGETQYF | TRBJ2-5 | . | TRBV7-6 | .
TGCGCCAGCAGGTTGGGTAGCGGGAGCCATGAGCAGTTCTTC | CASRLGSGSHEQFF | TRBJ2-1 | TRBD2 | TRBV5-1 | .
TGTGCCAGCAGCCCAAGGCGACAGTCGGTCCACGAGCAGTACTTC | CASSPRRQSVHEQYF | TRBJ2-7 | . | TRBV11-2 | once
TGTGCCAGCAGTTTACAGGGGAGCAATCAGCCCCAGCATTTT | CASSLQGSNQPQHF | TRBJ1-5 | TRBD1 | TRBV6-5 | .
TGTGCCACCAGTGATTCTAGGGGCCGGGCCCAGCATTTT | CATSDSRGRAQHF | TRBJ1-5 | . | TRBV24-1 | .
TGCGCCAGCAGCTTACGGGGACACGGGACTGGGGCCAACGTCCTGACTTTC | CASSLRGHGTGANVLTF | TRBJ2-6 | . | TRBV5-1 | .
TGTGCCAGCAGCCGCCCGATACAGGGGGTGAGGAACACTGAAGCTTTCTTT | CASSRPIQGVRNTEAFF | TRBJ1-1 | TRBD1 | TRBV7-2 | once
TGTGCCATCAGTGGGGGGCCTTATGTAGAAAATGAAAAACTGTTTTTT | CAISGGPYVENEKLFF | TRBJ1-4 | . | TRBV10-3 | .
TGTGCCAGCAGAACACGATACGAGCAGTACTTC | CASRTRYEQYF | TRBJ2-7 | . | TRBV6-5 | .
TGTGCCAGCTCCCCTAGTCAGGGCGACACCGGGGAGCTGTTTTTT | CASSPSQGDTGELFF | TRBJ2-2 | . | TRBV18 | .